These 16 T cell receptor beta chains were sequenced from one sample in a study of cytotoxic CD8 clonotypes in ibrutinib-treated CLL. This table comes from immunoSEQ multiplex PCR, and its TCRdb copy is limited to in-frame clones, with some not included. The sample comprises 9,000 to 13,000 clones, 79% of which are singletons, and 16% rests with the top ten. The sample here was PBMCs, taken at disease progression, from a patient treated with ibrutinib. The source is a human donor with chronic lymphocytic leukemia.

The J gene is TRBJ2-7, the V gene TRBV18; D might be TRBD1 (5 bases). Germline V gene sequence: CDR1 KGHSH, CDR2 LQKENI. CDR3 length equals 15 residues. V was cut by 2 bases and J by 5 bases, with 16 bases left in between. The CDR3 reads CASSPVTQGYNEQYF. The CDR3 bases are TGTGCCAGCTCACCAGTCACTCAGGGCTACAACGAGCAGTACTTC.

The chain employs TRBV15 and TRBJ2-1; the D gene is possibly TRBD2 (6 bases). The CDR3 loop spans 14 amino acids. V shed 5 bases and J shed 5 bases, with 13 bases lying between them. The V gene's germline CDR1 is LNHNV and CDR2 YYDKDF (reference sequence). The CDR3 sequence is CATSGKRLDNEQFF. CDR3 in DNA: TGTGCCACCAGCGGAAAAAGACTAGACAATGAGCAGTTCTTC.

This chain's CDR3 is CASTPWGNGELFF. Written as DNA, the CDR3 is TGTGCCAGCACCCCTTGGGGGAACGGGGAGCTGTTTTTT. This chain connects TRBV9 to TRBJ2-2; tentatively, D is TRBD1 or TRBD2 (5 bases each). In germline, CDR1 is SGDLS, CDR2 YYNGEE. Trimming removed 6 bases at V and 7 bases at J, with 13 bases between. This CDR3 contains 13 residues.

The gene calls are TRBV18 and TRBJ2-2; 7 bases fit TRBD1. The CDR3 is 13 residues long. In germline, CDR1 is KGHSH, CDR2 LQKENI. Trimming cost V 3 bases and J 6 bases; bases outside gene matches: 1. CDR3: CASSPQGAGELFF. The CDR3 nucleotides are TGTGCCAGCTCACCGCAGGGGGCCGGGGAGCTGTTTTTT.

The rearrangement links TRBV29-1 to TRBJ1-5, with D perhaps matching TRBD1 (5 bases). This CDR3 region has 14 residues. V lost 6 bases, J lost 6 bases, and 18 bases lay in between. Germline V gene lookup returns CDR1 SQVTM and CDR2 ANQGSEA. CDR3 residues: CSVAGRDPLQPQHF. CDR3 bases: TGCAGCGTCGCGGGCCGGGACCCCCTTCAGCCCCAGCATTTT. Variable domain in full (rest from reference TRBV29-1 and TRBJ1-5): SAVISQKPSRDICQRGTSLTIQCQVDSQVTMMFWYRQQPGQSLTLIATANQGSEATYESGFVIDKFPISRPNLTFSTLTVSNMSPEDSSIYLCSVAGRDPLQPQHFGDGTRLSIL.

V gene TRBV7-9 combines with J gene TRBJ1-2; D is perhaps TRBD1 (5 bases). V gave up 2 bases and J gave up 5 bases, with 9 bases separating them. In germline, CDR1 is SEHNR, CDR2 FQNEAQ (reference sequence). CDR3 length: 13 amino acids. The CDR3 DNA sequence: TGTGCCAGCAGCTTACAGGGTTTTTATGGCTACACCTTC. It specifies CASSLQGFYGYTF.

This rearrangement joins TRBV6-6 to TRBJ1-2; no reliable D call. V was pared by 2 bases and J by 6 bases, with 13 bases between. Germline V gene lookup returns CDR1 MNHNY and CDR2 SVGAGI (reference sequence). The CDR3 runs to 14 residues. The CDR3 DNA sequence: TGTGCCAGCAGTTACCTAGGAGGGAGCAATGGCTACACCTTC. Amino acid sequence: CASSYLGGSNGYTF.

The J gene is TRBJ2-2, the V gene TRBV7-2; D is tentatively TRBD1 or TRBD2 (5 bases each). Germline assignment: CDR1 SGHTA and CDR2 FQGNSA. The CDR3 is 15 amino acids. Between the trimmed V and J ends, which lost 4 bases and 8 bases, there was a span of 17 bases. This CDR3 reads CASSWGIGYSGELFF. In DNA form, the CDR3 reads TGTGCCAGCAGCTGGGGGATAGGCTATTCGGGGGAGCTGTTTTTT.

The chain uses TRBV2 and TRBJ2-7; a weak D match, TRBD1 (5 bases). The V and J ends lost 4 bases and 3 bases respectively, with 19 bases between them. The CDR3 extends over 16 amino acids. CDR1 is SNHLY and CDR2 is FYNNEI in the germline V gene. CDR3 DNA: TGTGCCAGCAGTGCGTGGAGACAGTGGACGGGCTACGAGCAGTACTTC. Translated: CASSAWRQWTGYEQYF.

The gene calls are TRBV28 and TRBJ1-5, with D possibly matching TRBD1 (5 bases). V dropped 10 bases and J dropped 1 base, with 17 bases sitting between them. The germline gives CDR1 MDHEN, CDR2 SYDVKM. This CDR3 is 15 amino acids long. CDR3 DNA: TGTGCCACCCCTGGGGGGGTCGGGAGCAATCAGCCCCAGCATTTT. Translation gives CATPGGVGSNQPQHF.

This clone showed up just a few times. This chain joins TRBV7-9 and TRBJ2-3, with a weak D call TRBD2 (5 bases). V shed 2 bases and J shed 2 bases, with 8 bases lying between them. CDR1 SEHNR and CDR2 FQNEAQ come from the germline V gene (reference sequence). The CDR3 is made up of 14 amino acids. The CDR3 reads CASSLRTVTDTQYF. CDR3 sequence (DNA): TGTGCCAGCAGCTTAAGGACTGTCACAGATACGCAGTATTTT.

CDR3: CAWSQQGPEKLFF. The DNA for the CDR3 is TGTGCCTGGAGTCAACAGGGGCCTGAAAAACTGTTTTTT. The rearrangement joins TRBV30 to TRBJ1-4; 7 nucleotides align to TRBD1. Trimming at V came to 2 bases and at J to 7 bases, leaving 4 bases not matched to a gene. The CDR3 consists of 13 residues. CDR1 GTSNPN and CDR2 SVGIG come from the germline V gene (reference sequence).

The chain uses TRBV9 and TRBJ1-6; D may be TRBD1 (5 bases). Germline V lookup: CDR1 SGDLS, CDR2 YYNGEE. The CDR3 length is 15 residues. The V and J ends lost 0 bases and 7 bases respectively, with 11 bases between them. Here the CDR3 reads CASSVVPSGNSPLHF. As DNA, the CDR3 is TGTGCCAGCAGCGTAGTTCCCTCAGGGAATTCACCCCTCCACTTT.

The chain recombines TRBV29-1 with TRBJ2-2, with TRBD2 identical over 8 bases. Germline V gives CDR1 SQVTM, CDR2 ANQGSEA. Trimming cost V 4 bases and J 8 bases; bases outside gene matches: 12. The CDR3 is made up of 15 amino acids. The CDR3 sequence is CSVAENGRAQGELFF. CDR3 nucleotide sequence: TGCAGCGTTGCGGAGAACGGGAGGGCCCAGGGGGAGCTGTTTTTT.

V usage is TRBV19 and J usage is TRBJ2-5; D is uncertain. This CDR3 is 15 amino acids long. Trimming shortened V by 3 bases and J by 1 base, and 12 bases separated the two germline ends. Germline loops: CDR1 LNHDA, CDR2 SQIVND (reference sequence). The DNA for the CDR3 is TGTGCCAGTAGTATTGGGCCGAGCCGCCAAGAGACCCAGTACTTC. It translates to CASSIGPSRQETQYF.

The chain links TRBV10-1 to TRBJ2-7; no definite D call. Trimming shortened V by 5 bases and J by 6 bases, and 14 bases separated the two germline ends. This CDR3 has 13 amino acids. The germline gives CDR1 WNHNN, CDR2 SYGVQD (reference sequence). CDR3 amino acids: CASSPSRSPEQYF. The CDR3 DNA follows: TGCGCCAGCAGTCCCTCCCGGAGCCCCGAGCAGTACTTC.